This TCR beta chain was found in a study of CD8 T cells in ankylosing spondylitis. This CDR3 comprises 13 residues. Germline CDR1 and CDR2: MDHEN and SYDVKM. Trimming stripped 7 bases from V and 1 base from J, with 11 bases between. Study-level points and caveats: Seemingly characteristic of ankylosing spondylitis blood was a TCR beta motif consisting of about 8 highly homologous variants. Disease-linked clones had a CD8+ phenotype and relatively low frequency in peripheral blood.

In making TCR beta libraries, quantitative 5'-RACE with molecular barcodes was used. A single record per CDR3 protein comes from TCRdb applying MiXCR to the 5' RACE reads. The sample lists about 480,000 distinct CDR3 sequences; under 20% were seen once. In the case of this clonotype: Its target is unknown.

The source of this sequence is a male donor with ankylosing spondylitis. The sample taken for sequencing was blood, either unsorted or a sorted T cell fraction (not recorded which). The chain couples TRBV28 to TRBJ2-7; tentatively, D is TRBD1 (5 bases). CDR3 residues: CASINTGSYEQYF. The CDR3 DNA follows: TGTGCCAGCATTAATACAGGTTCCTACGAGCAGTACTTC.